This TCR beta chain derives from a study of T cells in Graves' hyperthyroidism and ophthalmopathy. Study-level information: The authors collected peripheral blood at initial diagnosis, before any treatment. Study-level results: Within blood appeared most thyroid clonotypes that had expanded above 0.001.

The CDR3 totals 14 residues. The V end lost 3 bases, the J end lost 2 bases, and 11 bases lay between the germline ends. This clonotype came up many times. Its cognate antigen is unknown. From RNA transcripts, TCR beta CDR3 regions were amplified. Initially, a first-round RT-PCR of the TCR CDR3 employed the HTBI primer set. TCRdb fed the multiplex PCR reads into MiXCR, producing one record per CDR3 protein. The sample includes a few hundred thousand distinct CDR3 sequences, roughly 20% of them seen just once. The sequence was obtained from a man aged 18 to 29 with Graves' hyperthyroidism. Sequences were obtained from blood. The chain employs TRBV12-3 or TRBV12-4 and TRBJ2-7; tentative D call: TRBD2 (6 bases). CDR3: CASSFFSGAYEQYF. The CDR3 DNA sequence: TGTGCCAGCAGTTTTTTCTCGGGGGCCTACGAGCAGTACTTC.